Below are 21 T cell receptor beta chains sequenced from a single sample in a study of CD8 T cells in Susac syndrome (dated by TCRdb to about 2019). Libraries came from the immunoSEQ multiplex PCR assay. RNA was extracted using the RNeasy kit, and roughly 0.5 to 1 microgram was reverse transcribed with random hexamers. The raw public data were reprocessed by TCRdb itself: fastp quality trimming at Q25, MiXCR clonotype calling, in-frame beta chains only. Merged by CDR3 protein, the rows form single entries marked with the most common genes and DNA. The sample table holds about 210,000 distinct CDR3 sequences, of which around 95% were seen once. The ten largest make up about 0.08% of the sample. The source material was CD4+ T cells from PBMCs. Receptors were obtained from a human donor with multiple sclerosis.

This clonotype was seen only once. This chain links TRBV19 with TRBJ2-3; 14 bases are a match to TRBD2. The CDR3 is 16 amino acids. J lost 2 bases, V lost 4 bases, and 2 bases had no gene match. Germline CDR1 LNHDA, CDR2 SQIVND (reference sequence). The CDR3: CASSRTSGGNTDTQYF. Written as DNA, the CDR3 is TGTGCCAGTAGTAGGACTAGCGGGGGGAACACAGATACGCAGTATTTT.

The chain links TRBV4-2 to TRBJ1-2; no firm D call. V lost 1 base to trimming and J lost 4 bases, with 13 bases between them. The CDR3 consists of 15 residues. The germline V gene has CDR1 LGHNA and CDR2 YNFKEQ. The CDR3 nucleotides are TGTGCCAGCAGCCAAGCTCGGACGGAATCCTATGGCTACACCTTC. Protein: CASSQARTESYGYTF.

The chain links TRBV5-4 to TRBJ2-7; maybe TRBD1 (6 bases). Trimming removed 4 bases at V and 5 bases at J, with 16 bases between. The CDR3 consists of 14 residues. Germline CDR1 SGHNT, CDR2 YYREEE (reference sequence). The DNA for the CDR3 is TGTGCCAGCAGCCGACAGGCTAGGCCGGACGAGCAGTACGTC. It translates to CASSRQARPDEQYV.

The J gene is TRBJ2-5, the V gene TRBV20-1; no reliable D call. CDR3 length: 13 amino acids. Trimming removed 3 bases from V and 5 bases from J, with 13 bases in between. Germline lookup yields CDR1 DFQATT and CDR2 SNEGSKA (reference sequence). The CDR3 DNA is TGCAGTGCTAGGAACCCAGACGGCGAGACCCAGTACTTC. It encodes CSARNPDGETQYF.

V usage is TRBV29-1 and J usage is TRBJ1-5; 7 positions agree with TRBD1. The CDR3 contains 14 residues. Germline values: CDR1 SQVTM, CDR2 ANQGSEA. V lost 6 bases, J lost 0 bases, and 5 bases stayed unmatched. CDR3 in amino acids: CSVQTGSSNQPQHF. CDR3 sequence (DNA): TGCAGCGTCCAGACAGGGTCTAGCAATCAGCCCCAGCATTTT.

The chain carries TRBV3-1 and TRBJ2-4; no clear D. Per germline, CDR1 LGHDT and CDR2 YNNKEL (reference sequence). V was cut by 5 bases and J by 6 bases, with 11 bases left in between. The CDR3 sequence is 13 residues long. The chain's CDR3 is CASSFKNVNIQYF. The CDR3 DNA follows: TGTGCCAGCAGCTTTAAGAACGTAAACATTCAGTACTTC.

The chain carries TRBV15 and TRBJ1-2, with 8 nucleotides matching TRBD1. Per the germline V gene, CDR1 is LNHNV and CDR2 is YYDKDF (reference sequence). V was clipped by 3 bases and J by 4 bases; unmatched bases: 4. CDR3 size: 14 residues. The CDR3 DNA reads TGTGCCACCAGCAGGACAGGGGAGGGCTATGGCTACACCTTC. Protein sequence: CATSRTGEGYGYTF.

The V call is TRBV29-1, the J call TRBJ2-7; D is possibly TRBD1 (5 bases). The germline gives CDR1 SQVTM, CDR2 ANQGSEA. V lost 5 bases, J lost 0 bases, and 17 bases lay in between. This CDR3 spans 15 amino acids. The CDR3 DNA sequence: TGCAGCGTTCAGTTCTCGTACAGGAGCTCCTACGAGCAGTACTTC. It is translated as CSVQFSYRSSYEQYF.

The V gene is TRBV30, the J gene TRBJ2-7; D not certain. Germline V gene data show CDR1 as GTSNPN and CDR2 as SVGIG (reference sequence). The ends were cut back, 2 bases at V and 6 bases at J, with 11 bases in the middle. The CDR3 has 12 amino acids. CDR3 DNA: TGTGCCTGGAGTACCCGGGCCGCCGAGCAGTACTTC. Its protein is CAWSTRAAEQYF.

The chain couples TRBV2 to TRBJ2-7; perhaps TRBD2 as D (6 bases). V shed 0 bases and J shed 6 bases, with 18 bases lying between them. Germline V gives CDR1 SNHLY, CDR2 FYNNEI. The CDR3 spans 16 residues. CDR3 nucleotide sequence: TGTGCCAGCAGTGAAGCACTAAGGGACTCCCGGGGCGAGCAGTACTTC. Its translation is CASSEALRDSRGEQYF.

The chain carries TRBV20-1 and TRBJ2-7, with D perhaps TRBD1 (5 bases). This CDR3 region has 11 residues. CDR1 and CDR2 (germline): DFQATT, SNEGSKA (reference sequence). Trimming took 6 bases from V and 4 from J, leaving 10 bases between them. The CDR3 here is CSATDRYEQYF. The CDR3 bases are TGCAGTGCGACCGACAGATACGAGCAGTACTTC.

This clonotype was recorded once. DNA of the CDR3: TGCAGCGTTCGGACAGTTAACTATGGCTACACCTTC. Protein sequence: CSVRTVNYGYTF. J is TRBJ1-2 and V is TRBV29-1, with a weak D call TRBD1 (6 bases). The length of the CDR3 is 12 residues. Germline lookup yields CDR1 SQVTM and CDR2 ANQGSEA. Trimming cost V 5 bases and J 1 base, with 8 bases left between them. The complete variable domain, with remaining parts taken from reference TRBV29-1 and TRBJ1-2, reads SAVISQKPSRDICQRGTSLTIQCQVDSQVTMMFWYRQQPGQSLTLIATANQGSEATYESGFVIDKFPISRPNLTFSTLTVSNMSPEDSSIYLCSVRTVNYGYTFGSGTRLTVV.

This clonotype showed up just once. The CDR3 nucleotides read TGTGCCAGCAGCTTAGATGAGGGCAGGTACAATGAGCAGTTCTTC. Its protein product is CASSLDEGRYNEQFF. The genes are TRBV11-3 and TRBJ2-1; perhaps TRBD2 as D (5 bases). V lost 0 bases and J 4 bases, leaving 10 bases between the germline ends. This CDR3 contains 15 residues. CDR1 is SGHNT and CDR2 is YENEEA in the germline V gene.

The V call is TRBV3-1, the J call TRBJ2-1, with D unresolved. The germline V and J ends were trimmed by 1 base and 9 bases, with 13 bases remaining between them. The germline CDR1 and CDR2 sequences are LGHDT and YNNKEL (reference sequence). The CDR3 has 14 amino acids. This CDR3 is CASSQGVGLGEQFF. CDR3 in DNA: TGTGCCAGCAGCCAAGGGGTAGGGTTGGGTGAGCAGTTCTTC.

Only one count was recorded for this clonotype. The genes are TRBV19 and TRBJ1-5; 7 bases are a match to TRBD1. After removal of 9 bases from V and 8 bases from J, the junction contained 7 bases not matched to a gene. Germline V gives CDR1 LNHDA, CDR2 SQIVND (reference sequence). There are 12 residues in the CDR3. CDR3 residues: CASTGTEKPQHF. CDR3 DNA sequence: TGTGCCAGCACCGGGACAGAGAAGCCCCAGCATTTT.

The chain recombines TRBV30 with TRBJ1-4; D not certain. Between the trimmed V and J ends, which lost 2 bases and 7 bases, there was a span of 14 bases. The CDR3 has 14 residues. Germline V gene data show CDR1 as GTSNPN and CDR2 as SVGIG (reference sequence). The CDR3: CAWSPLSGGEKLFF. The CDR3, as DNA: TGTGCCTGGAGTCCCCTTTCGGGAGGTGAAAAACTGTTTTTT.

The genes are TRBV30 and TRBJ1-1, with TRBD1 identical over 9 bases. V was clipped by 3 bases and J by 10 bases; unmatched bases: 6. The CDR3 contains 12 residues. Germline V gene sequence: CDR1 GTSNPN, CDR2 SVGIG (reference sequence). In DNA, the CDR3 is TGTGCCTGGAGCTTGGACAGGGGATTAGCTTTCTTT. This translates into CAWSLDRGLAFF.

The chain links TRBV30 to TRBJ1-6, with 8 bases that match TRBD1. This CDR3 has 16 amino acids. Germline CDR1 is GTSNPN and CDR2 is SVGIG (reference sequence). Trimming took 3 bases from V and 4 from J; bases not matched to a gene: 8. The CDR3 DNA reads TGTGCCTGGAGGATAGGACAGGGATATTATAATTCACCCCTCCACTTT. Translated, it gives CAWRIGQGYYNSPLHF.

The J gene is TRBJ2-5, the V gene TRBV6-5, with D perhaps matching TRBD2 (6 bases). The CDR3 covers 15 residues. The V gene's germline CDR1 is MNHEY and CDR2 SVGAGI. Trimming cost V 2 bases and J 5 bases, with 15 bases left between them. CDR3 loop: CASSYEGVGGETQYF. The CDR3 nucleotides are TGTGCCAGCAGTTACGAAGGGGTCGGAGGGGAGACCCAGTACTTC.

V gene TRBV15 combines with J gene TRBJ2-1; TRBD2 aligns across 9 bases. After removal of 1 base from V and 2 bases from J, the junction contained 3 bases not matched to a gene. Germline CDR1 LNHNV, CDR2 YYDKDF (reference sequence). The CDR3 spans 16 residues. CDR3 DNA sequence: TGTGCCACCAGCAGAGGTGGACTAGCGACCTACAATGAGCAGTTCTTC. Its protein is CATSRGGLATYNEQFF.

This clonotype was observed once. The genes are TRBV30 and TRBJ1-1, with TRBD1 identical over 8 bases. V was pared by 3 bases and J by 12 bases, with 9 bases of the junction left unmatched. From germline, CDR1 is GTSNPN and CDR2 SVGIG (reference sequence). The CDR3 consists of 12 residues. CDR3 bases: TGTGCCTGGAGCCAACCAGGGGGCGGAACTTTCTTT. Translated: CAWSQPGGGTFF.